These 17 T cell receptor beta chains share one sample of origin, sequenced in a study of T cell responses to AZD1222 COVID-19 vaccine. TCRdb's table, derived via immunoSEQ multiplex PCR, lists solely in-frame clones and lacks some. The sample consists of about 150,000 clones, approximately 92% of them appearing once. Sequences were derived from peripheral blood, sampled 28 days after the second AZD1222 dose. The receptors were sampled from an adult who received the AZD1222 COVID-19 vaccine.

The chain joins TRBV7-9 to TRBJ1-4, with TRBD1 matching 10 bases. The CDR3 contains 15 residues. Germline V gives CDR1 SEHNR, CDR2 FQNEAQ (reference sequence). Trimming at V came to 1 base and at J to 5 bases, leaving 1 base not matched to a gene. In nucleotides, the CDR3 is TGTGCCAGCAGCTTAGGGGACAGGGGAAATGAAAAACTGTTTTTT. It encodes CASSLGDRGNEKLFF.

The rearrangement links TRBV25-1 to TRBJ2-1; 10 nucleotides match TRBD2. Germline V gene lookup returns CDR1 MGHDK and CDR2 SYGVNS. This CDR3 is built from 15 residues. With 5 bases clipped from V and 4 bases from J, the junction kept 5 bases outside the gene matches. CDR3 loop: CASSQLAGMYNEQFF. The CDR3 nucleotides are TGTGCCAGCAGTCAACTAGCGGGAATGTACAATGAGCAGTTCTTC.

In its sample, this clone was seen once. V usage is TRBV9 and J usage is TRBJ2-1; 9 bases are a match to TRBD1. Losses at the gene ends were 6 bases for V and 9 bases for J; bases not matched to a gene: 10. This CDR3 has 14 amino acids. Germline CDR1 SGDLS, CDR2 YYNGEE. CDR3 loop: CASTLGTGRTEQFF. CDR3 coding DNA: TGTGCCAGCACCTTAGGGACAGGGCGGACTGAGCAGTTCTTC.

This rearrangement joins TRBV29-1 to TRBJ2-7; D remains ambiguous. Trimming removed 7 bases from V and 1 base from J, with 14 bases in between. The germline gives CDR1 SQVTM, CDR2 ANQGSEA. The CDR3 totals 13 residues. The CDR3 region is CSAEAGTSYEQYF. The CDR3 coding sequence is TGCAGCGCAGAAGCAGGAACTTCCTACGAGCAGTACTTC.

The genes are TRBV27 and TRBJ1-4, with a tentative D call TRBD1 (6 bases). The length of the CDR3 is 12 residues. Trimming removed 3 bases at V and 8 bases at J, with 7 bases between. Per the germline V gene, CDR1 is MNHEY and CDR2 is SMNVEV (reference sequence). DNA of the CDR3: TGTGCCAGCAGTTTTGGGGGCGAAAAACTGTTTTTT. Its translation: CASSFGGEKLFF.

V and J are TRBV25-1 and TRBJ1-1; no firm D call. Germline CDR1 is MGHDK and CDR2 is SYGVNS. The CDR3 sequence is 12 residues long. V gave up 5 bases and J gave up 1 base, with 5 bases separating them. CDR3 coding DNA: TGTGCCAGCAGTTTCCAGAACACTGAAGCTTTCTTT. Translating gives CASSFQNTEAFF.

The chain joins TRBV5-4 to TRBJ2-7; 12 bases are a match to TRBD2. The junction had 3 bases not matched to a gene; V was cut back by 3 bases and J by 2 bases. The germline CDR1 and CDR2 sequences are SGHNT and YYREEE (reference sequence). The CDR3 is 15 amino acids. CDR3 nucleotide sequence: TGTGCCAGCAGCTCACGACTAGCGGGGGCCTACGAGCAGTACTTC. This encodes CASSSRLAGAYEQYF.

This chain joins TRBV30 and TRBJ1-3, with D unresolved. CDR1 and CDR2 (germline): GTSNPN, SVGIG (reference sequence). The CDR3 spans 13 residues. V lost 2 bases and J 3 bases, leaving 8 bases between the germline ends. The DNA for the CDR3 is TGTGCCTGGAGTATCGTCGTTGGAAACACCATATATTTT. Amino acid sequence: CAWSIVVGNTIYF.

This rearrangement joins TRBV29-1 to TRBJ1-1; D remains ambiguous. Germline V CDR1 and CDR2: SQVTM, ANQGSEA. This CDR3 is 12 amino acids long. Trimming removed 7 bases at V and 1 base at J, with 10 bases between. CDR3 sequence: CSATSGNTEAFF. The DNA of the CDR3 is TGCAGCGCTACGTCGGGGAACACTGAAGCTTTCTTT.

This clone was counted once. This chain links TRBV15 with TRBJ1-2; unclear D gene. Trimming stripped 5 bases from V and 7 bases from J, with 17 bases between. Germline CDR1 and CDR2: LNHNV and YYDKDF (reference sequence). This CDR3 is built from 14 residues. The CDR3 DNA is TGTGCCACCAGCTCCCCGGGAGAGGGAGCTGGCTACACCTTC. This gives the protein CATSSPGEGAGYTF.

The chain joins TRBV27 to TRBJ2-1; TRBD2 matches at 11 bases. CDR1 MNHEY and CDR2 SMNVEV come from the germline V gene (reference sequence). J gave up 6 bases and V 5 bases, and 6 bases lay outside the gene matches. The CDR3 is 15 residues long. DNA of the CDR3: TGTGCCAGCAGTCAACTAGCGGGGGCATTCAATGAGCAGTTCTTC. Its translation is CASSQLAGAFNEQFF.

CDR3 amino acids: CASSQDQVRGGNEQFF. The CDR3 bases are TGTGCCAGCAGCCAAGATCAGGTTAGGGGGGGTAATGAGCAGTTCTTC. V is TRBV3-1 (or the pseudogene TRBV3-2) and J is TRBJ2-1; D is possibly TRBD2 (7 bases). CDR3 length: 16 amino acids. Trimming removed 0 bases from V and 7 bases from J, with 16 bases in between. Germline V lookup: CDR1 LGHDT, CDR2 YNNKEL (reference sequence).

The rearrangement joins TRBV11-2 to TRBJ2-7; D might be TRBD1 (5 bases). The germline V gene encodes CDR1 SGHAT and CDR2 FQNNGV. The V and J ends lost 0 bases and 8 bases respectively, with 11 bases between them. CDR3 size: 13 residues. The CDR3 protein is CASSLDMVGQQYF. The CDR3 DNA sequence: TGTGCCAGCAGCTTAGATATGGTGGGGCAGCAGTACTTC.

This chain connects TRBV30 to TRBJ2-2; D gene uncertain. The V and J ends lost 2 bases and 1 base respectively, with 17 bases between them. Germline CDR1 GTSNPN, CDR2 SVGIG (reference sequence). There are 17 residues in the CDR3. The CDR3 coding sequence is TGTGCCTGGAGTCTGGGCCCCTTGATGAGGAACACCGGGGAGCTGTTTTTT. Its protein is CAWSLGPLMRNTGELFF. Combining the CDR3 with reference TRBV30 and TRBJ2-2 gives the whole variable domain SQTIHQWPATLVQPVGSPLSLECTVEGTSNPNLYWYRQAAGRGLQLLFYSVGIGQISSEVPQNLSASRPQDRQFILSSKKLLLSDSGFYLCAWSLGPLMRNTGELFFGEGSRLTVL.

The genes are TRBV6-4 and TRBJ2-3, with 9 bases fitting TRBD1. V shed 2 bases, J shed 3 bases, and the junction held 9 bases outside the gene matches. Looked up from germline, CDR1 is MRHNA and CDR2 is SNTAGT. The CDR3 extends over 17 amino acids. Written as DNA, the CDR3 is TGTGCCAGCAGTGACGATCGTGGGACAGGGTTAACAGATACGCAGTATTTT. Protein product: CASSDDRGTGLTDTQYF.

The chain carries TRBV4-1 and TRBJ2-2; TRBD1 agrees at 9 bases. The CDR3 totals 15 residues. V lost 6 bases to trimming and J lost 3 bases; unmatched junction nucleotides: 5. From germline, CDR1 is MGHRA and CDR2 YSYEKL. CDR3 DNA: TGCGCCAGCAGGCAAAGGACAGGGGACACCGGGGAGCTGTTTTTT. Its protein product is CASRQRTGDTGELFF.

The chain is built from TRBV11-3 and TRBJ2-5, with D maybe TRBD2 (7 bases). The CDR3 covers 16 residues. V was shortened by 4 bases and J by 5 bases, with 20 bases between the two germline ends. The germline CDR1 and CDR2 sequences are SGHNT and YENEEA. CDR3 protein: CASSYPGEGLGETQYF. CDR3 sequence (DNA): TGTGCCAGCAGCTATCCAGGGGAGGGCCTGGGGGAGACCCAGTACTTC.